This TCR beta chain was identified during a study of blood T cell repertoires in COVID-19. Study context: Researchers got acute and convalescent COVID-19 samples from the United States, Italy and Spain. Nucleic acid was either cDNA or gDNA, and it came from T cells, B-cell-depleted T cells, or PBMCs.

Germline CDR1 reads SGHNT; CDR2 reads YYREEE (reference sequence). With 0 bases clipped from V and 5 bases from J, the junction kept 8 bases outside the gene matches. The CDR3 totals 16 residues. Methods used by the authors: Amplification of reference gene primers was used by the study to estimate nucleated cell counts. Produced via immunoSEQ multiplex PCR; TCRdb's table is partial and in-frame only. For V, J and clone size, that table is used; D and trimming come from the DNA. Counted here are 200,000 to 300,000 clones, just under 85% occurring once; the ten biggest clones make up 1.9%. The sample taken for sequencing was peripheral blood. The gene calls are TRBV5-4 and TRBJ2-1; 7 bases align to TRBD2. This receptor was identified in a woman older than 75 with acute or convalescent COVID-19. CDR3 in DNA: TGTGCCAGCAGCTTGGCCTCGGCGGGAGTCAACAATGAGCAGTTCTTC. Its protein product is CASSLASAGVNNEQFF.